This TCR beta chain was recorded in a study of shared clonotypes between healthy human individuals. Study details: CD8 memory received one plate per donor, CD8 naive two, CD4 memory three and CD4 naive three.

Comments on this clone: Its antigen is undetermined.

Several immunoSEQ plates received, in even portions, the genomic DNA of each subset. TCRdb keeps only in-frame clones here, not all; method: immunoSEQ multiplex PCR. This table holds hundreds of thousands of clones, 96% found once. Study results and limitations: Memory subsets had estimated richness that was generally smaller than that of naive subsets.

The V and J ends lost 6 bases and 2 bases, in that order; junction bases with no gene match: 7. This CDR3 contains 15 residues. CDR1 and CDR2 from the germline V gene are WSHSY and SAAADI. Cells designated naive CD8 were CD45RO-negative and were positively selected for CCR7, with terminally differentiated effector memory CD45RA+ cells excluded. This sequence was found in a man aged 30 to 39 in good health. The chain employs TRBV10-2 and TRBJ2-3; 8 positions match TRBD2. Material: naive CD8+ T cells sorted from blood. CDR3 sequence: CASREAGAPTDTQYF. In nucleotides, the CDR3 is TGCGCCAGCAGGGAAGCGGGAGCCCCCACAGATACGCAGTATTTT.